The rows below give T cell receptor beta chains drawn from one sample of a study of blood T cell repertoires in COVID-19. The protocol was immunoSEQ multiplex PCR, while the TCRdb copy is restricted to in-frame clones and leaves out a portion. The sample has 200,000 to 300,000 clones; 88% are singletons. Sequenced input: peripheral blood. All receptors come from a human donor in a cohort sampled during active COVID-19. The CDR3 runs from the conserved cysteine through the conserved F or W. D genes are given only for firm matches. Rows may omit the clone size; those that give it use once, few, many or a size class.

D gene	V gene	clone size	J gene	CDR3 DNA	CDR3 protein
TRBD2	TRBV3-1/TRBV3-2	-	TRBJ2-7	TGTGCCAGCAGCCCCGGGACTAGCGGGGGGCCACTAAATTACGAGCAGTACTTC	CASSPGTSGGPLNYEQYF
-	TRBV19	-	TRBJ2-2	TGTGCCAGTAGTACCCTTACCGCTCGGGACACTAACACCGGGGAGCTGTTTTTT	CASSTLTARDTNTGELFF
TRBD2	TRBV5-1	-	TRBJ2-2	TGCGCCAGCGGGCGGGGGGGCCAGGTCACCGGGGAGCTGTTTTTT	CASGRGGQVTGELFF
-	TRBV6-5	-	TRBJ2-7	TGTGCCAGCAGTTCCCCCCTTGAGCAGTACTTC	CASSSPLEQYF
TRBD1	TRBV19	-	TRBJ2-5	TGTGCCACCCAAAGACGAGGGACAGGGGCTCGAGGGGAGACCCAGTACTTC	CATQRRGTGARGETQYF
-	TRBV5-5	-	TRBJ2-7	TGTGCCAGCAGCTTGAGTCGGGGTCAGGACGATCCTTACGAGCAGTACTTC	CASSLSRGQDDPYEQYF
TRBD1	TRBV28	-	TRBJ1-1	TGTGCCAGCAGTTCCGGGACAGGGGGCACTGAAGCTTTCTTT	CASSSGTGGTEAFF
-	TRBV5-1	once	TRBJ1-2	TGCGCCAGCACGATTGGAGAGGCTAACTATGGCTACACCTTC	CASTIGEANYGYTF
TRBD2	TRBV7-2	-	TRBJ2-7	TGTGCCAGCAGCTCGTTTAGCGGGAGTTCCTACGAGCAGTACTTC	CASSSFSGSSYEQYF
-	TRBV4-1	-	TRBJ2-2	TGCGCCAGCAGCCAAGGCGCCCTCCCCCCCGGGGAGCTGTTTTTT	CASSQGALPPGELFF
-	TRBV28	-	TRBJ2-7	TGTGCCAGCAGACTTGGGGGGTACGAGCAGTACTTC	CASRLGGYEQYF
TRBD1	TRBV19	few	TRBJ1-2	TGTGCCAGTAGTATGGGGACAGTACCCATCGGCTACACCTTC	CASSMGTVPIGYTF
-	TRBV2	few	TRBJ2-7	TGTGCCAGCACGCTTTCCGGGAGAGAGTGGTCCGAGCAGTACTTC	CASTLSGREWSEQYF
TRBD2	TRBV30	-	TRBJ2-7	TGTGCCTGGAGTGTAAGCGGGGGTTCCTACGAGCAGTACTTC	CAWSVSGGSYEQYF
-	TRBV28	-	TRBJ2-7	TGTGCCAGCAGTTTTCAGGCCGGGAGCTACGAGCAGTACTTC	CASSFQAGSYEQYF
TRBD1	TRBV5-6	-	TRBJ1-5	TGTGCCAGCAGCCTCCGGGACAGGGGTCAGCCCCAGCATTTT	CASSLRDRGQPQHF
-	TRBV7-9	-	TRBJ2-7	TGTGCCAGCAGCCGCCGCAGCGATTCCTACGAGCAGTACTTC	CASSRRSDSYEQYF
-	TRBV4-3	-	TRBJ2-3	TGCGCCAGCAGCGCTCAGGCTACCCGCACAGATACGCAGTATTTT	CASSAQATRTDTQYF
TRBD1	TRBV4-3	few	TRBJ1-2	TGCGCCAGCAGCCAAGGTTCCACAGGGGACTATGGCTACACCTTC	CASSQGSTGDYGYTF
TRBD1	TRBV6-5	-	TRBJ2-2	TGTGCCAGCAGTTGGACAGGCTACGCCGGGGAGCTGTTTTTT	CASSWTGYAGELFF
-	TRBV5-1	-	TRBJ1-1	TGCGCCAGCAGCTTCGTGGGCGCCGCAAACACTGAAGCTTTCTTT	CASSFVGAANTEAFF
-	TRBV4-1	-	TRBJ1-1	TGCGCCAGCAGCCATCCGGACAGAAACACTGAAGCTTTCTTT	CASSHPDRNTEAFF
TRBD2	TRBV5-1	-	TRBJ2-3	TGCGCCAGCAGCTTGTTGAGGCTAGCGGGAGCTCCAACTAGCACAGATACGCAGTATTTT	CASSLLRLAGAPTSTDTQYF
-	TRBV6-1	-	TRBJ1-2	TGTGCCAGCAGTGAGGGACTCTATGGCTACACCTTC	CASSEGLYGYTF
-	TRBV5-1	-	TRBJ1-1	TGCGCCAGCAGCTTGGCCGGCGGGGAAGGGGTGATGAACACTGAAGCTTTCTTT	CASSLAGGEGVMNTEAFF
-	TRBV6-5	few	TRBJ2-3	TGTGCCAGCAGCCCCGGTTGGTCAGATACGCAGTATTTT	CASSPGWSDTQYF
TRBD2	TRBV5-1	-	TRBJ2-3	TGCGCCAGCAGACCACTAGCGGTCACAGATACGCAGTATTTT	CASRPLAVTDTQYF
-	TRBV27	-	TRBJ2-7	TGTGCCAGCAGTTTAAGATCGATCAGGGAGCAGTACTTC	CASSLRSIREQYF
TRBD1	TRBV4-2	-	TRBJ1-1	TGTGCCAGCAGCCATTTATACAGCGGGACAGGGTATGGGTCTGAAGCTTTCTTT	CASSHLYSGTGYGSEAFF
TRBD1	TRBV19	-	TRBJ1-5	TGTGCCAGTAGCCGACAGGGGGAGGTTCAGCCCCAGCATTTT	CASSRQGEVQPQHF
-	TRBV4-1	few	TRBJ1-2	TGCGCCAGCAGCCCACAGGTTCGGGACTATGGCTACACCTTC	CASSPQVRDYGYTF
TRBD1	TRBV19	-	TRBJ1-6	TGTGCCACCCAACGCCCCGGGACAGGGGGCTACCCTTCCTATAATTCACCCCTCCACTTT	CATQRPGTGGYPSYNSPLHF
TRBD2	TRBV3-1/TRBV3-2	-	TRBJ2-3	TGTGCCAGCAGCCTGGGACTAGCGGGGACCTTCACAGATACGCAGTATTTT	CASSLGLAGTFTDTQYF
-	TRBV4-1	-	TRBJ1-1	TGCGCCAGCAGCGAACAGGAATTAGGGAACACTGAAGCTTTCTTT	CASSEQELGNTEAFF
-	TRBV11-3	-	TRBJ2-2	TGTGCCAGCTTCGGCGGGACCGGGGAGCTGTTTTTT	CASFGGTGELFF
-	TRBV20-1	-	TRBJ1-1	TGCAGTGCTAGTTTCGCAACAAACACTGAAGCTTTCTTT	CSASFATNTEAFF
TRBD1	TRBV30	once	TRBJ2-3	TGTGCCTGGGCCGGAACAGGGGCTGATACGCAGTATTTT	CAWAGTGADTQYF
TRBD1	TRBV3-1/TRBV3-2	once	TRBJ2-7	TGTGCCAGCAGCTACACAGGGGGCTACGAGCAGTACTTC	CASSYTGGYEQYF
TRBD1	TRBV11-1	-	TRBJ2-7	TGTGCCAGCAGCTTATGGGACAGCAGCGAGCAGTACTTC	CASSLWDSSEQYF
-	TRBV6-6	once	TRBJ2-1	TGTGCCAGCAGTCCCACTTATGAGCAGTTCTTC	CASSPTYEQFF
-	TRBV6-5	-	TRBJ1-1	TGTGCCAGCAGTTTAAAAACTTCCCATGAAGCTTTCTTT	CASSLKTSHEAFF
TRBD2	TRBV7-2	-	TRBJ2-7	TGTGCCAGCAGCGCGACCCTAGCGGGGGGTTACGAGCAGTACTTC	CASSATLAGGYEQYF
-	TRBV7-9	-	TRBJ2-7	TGTGCCAGCAGCGACGGTTCTAAAGGGGGCGAGCAGTACTTC	CASSDGSKGGEQYF
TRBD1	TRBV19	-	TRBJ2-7	TGTGCCAGTAGTCACTCACAGGGGGCAAGCGAGCAGTACTTC	CASSHSQGASEQYF
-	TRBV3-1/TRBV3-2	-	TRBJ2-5	TGTGCCAGCAAAACTGGCGCGTGGCAGGGGATTTCAGGGACCCAGTACTTC	CASKTGAWQGISGTQYF
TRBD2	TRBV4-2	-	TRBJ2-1	TGTGCCAGCAGCCGGATAGCGGGAGAGGATGAGCAGTTCTTC	CASSRIAGEDEQFF
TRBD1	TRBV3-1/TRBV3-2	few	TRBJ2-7	TGTGCCAGCAGCCAAGATGTCTGGGTGGACAGGGGGCGCCGCGAGCAGTACTTC	CASSQDVWVDRGRREQYF
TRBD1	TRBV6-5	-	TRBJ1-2	TGTGCCAGCAGTTCCGGGACAGGAGATGGCTACACCTTC	CASSSGTGDGYTF
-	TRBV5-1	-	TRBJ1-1	TGCGCCAGCAGCTTGAAGGGGCACACTGAAGCTTTCTTT	CASSLKGHTEAFF
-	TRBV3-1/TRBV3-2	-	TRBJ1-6	TGTGCCAGCAGCCAAGAGTTCGGGGCGGGGAGCTCCTATAATTCACCCCTCCACTTT	CASSQEFGAGSSYNSPLHF
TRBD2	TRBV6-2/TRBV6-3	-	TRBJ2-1	TGTGCCAGCAGTTCCGGGACTAGCGGAGGACCTTGGGGTTACAATGAGCAGTTCTTC	CASSSGTSGGPWGYNEQFF
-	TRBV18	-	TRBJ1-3	TGTGCCAGCTCACCAGGGGCCAGCTCTGGAAACACCATATATTTT	CASSPGASSGNTIYF
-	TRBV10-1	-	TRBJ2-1	TGCGCCAGCAGTGAGTCGGGGGGAACTGAGCAGTTCTTC	CASSESGGTEQFF